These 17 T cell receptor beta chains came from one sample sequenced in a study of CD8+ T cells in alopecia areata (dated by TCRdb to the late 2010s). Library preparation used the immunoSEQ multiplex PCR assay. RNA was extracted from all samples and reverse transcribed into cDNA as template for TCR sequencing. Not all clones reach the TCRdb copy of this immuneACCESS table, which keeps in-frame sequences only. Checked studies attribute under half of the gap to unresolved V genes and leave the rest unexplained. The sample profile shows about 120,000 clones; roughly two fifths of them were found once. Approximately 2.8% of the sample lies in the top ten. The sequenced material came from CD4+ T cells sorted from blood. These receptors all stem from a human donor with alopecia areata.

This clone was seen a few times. CDR3 coding DNA: TGTGCCAGCAGCTTAGCGCCCCTAGCGGGAGGGCCGCAAGATACGCAGTATTTT. Translated: CASSLAPLAGGPQDTQYF. The chain joins TRBV7-2 to TRBJ2-3; TRBD2 matches 12 bases. This CDR3 comprises 18 residues. The V gene's germline CDR1 is SGHTA and CDR2 FQGNSA. The V and J ends lost 0 bases and 5 bases, in that order; junction bases with no gene match: 9.

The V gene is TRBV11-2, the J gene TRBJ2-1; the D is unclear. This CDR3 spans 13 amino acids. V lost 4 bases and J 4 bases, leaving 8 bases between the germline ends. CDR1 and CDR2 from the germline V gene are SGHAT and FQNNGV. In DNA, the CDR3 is TGTGCCAGCAGCTCCCTAGAGTACAATGAGCAGTTCTTC. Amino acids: CASSSLEYNEQFF.

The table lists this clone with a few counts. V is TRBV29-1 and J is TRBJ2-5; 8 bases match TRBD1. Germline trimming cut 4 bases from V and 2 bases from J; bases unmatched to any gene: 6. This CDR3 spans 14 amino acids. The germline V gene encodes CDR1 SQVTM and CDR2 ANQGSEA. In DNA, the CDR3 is TGCAGCGTTGCCCGCGGGACAGGTCAAGAGACCCAGTACTTC. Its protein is CSVARGTGQETQYF.

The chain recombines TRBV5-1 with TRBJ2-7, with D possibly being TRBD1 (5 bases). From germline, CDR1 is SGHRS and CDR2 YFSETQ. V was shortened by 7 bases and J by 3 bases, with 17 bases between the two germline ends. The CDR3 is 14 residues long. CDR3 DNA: TGCGCCAGCCGAAGGGGCCTTAACGGCTACGAGCAGTACTTC. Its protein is CASRRGLNGYEQYF.

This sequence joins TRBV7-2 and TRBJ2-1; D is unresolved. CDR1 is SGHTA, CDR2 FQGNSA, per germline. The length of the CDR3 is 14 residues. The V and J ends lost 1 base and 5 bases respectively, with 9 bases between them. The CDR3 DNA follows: TGTGCCAGCAGCTTAGGATACACGCACAATGAGCAGTTCTTC. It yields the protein CASSLGYTHNEQFF.

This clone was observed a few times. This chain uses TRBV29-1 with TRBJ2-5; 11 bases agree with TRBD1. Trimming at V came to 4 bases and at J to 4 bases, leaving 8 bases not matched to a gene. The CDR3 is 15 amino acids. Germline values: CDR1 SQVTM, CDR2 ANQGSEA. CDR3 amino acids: CSVAGTGGPRETQYF. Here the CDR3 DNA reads TGCAGCGTTGCCGGGACAGGGGGACCTCGAGAGACCCAGTACTTC.

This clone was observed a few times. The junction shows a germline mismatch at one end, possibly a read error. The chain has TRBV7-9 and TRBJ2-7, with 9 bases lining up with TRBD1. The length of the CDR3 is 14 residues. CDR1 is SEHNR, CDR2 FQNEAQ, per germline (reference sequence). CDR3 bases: TGTGCCAGCAGCAAGGCCGGGACAGGGTACGGGCAGTACTTC. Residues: CASSKAGTGYGQYF.

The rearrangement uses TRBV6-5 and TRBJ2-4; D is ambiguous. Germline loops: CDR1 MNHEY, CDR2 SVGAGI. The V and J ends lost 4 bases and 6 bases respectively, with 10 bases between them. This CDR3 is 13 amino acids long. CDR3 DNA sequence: TGTGCCAGCAGTTGGGTTCGAGGAAACATTCAGTACTTC. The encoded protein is CASSWVRGNIQYF.

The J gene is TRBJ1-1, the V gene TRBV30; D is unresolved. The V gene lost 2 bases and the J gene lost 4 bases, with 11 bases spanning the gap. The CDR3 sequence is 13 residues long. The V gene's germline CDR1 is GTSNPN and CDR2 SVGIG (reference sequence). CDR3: CAWSSGDRTEAFF. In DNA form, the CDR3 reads TGTGCCTGGAGTAGTGGGGATCGCACTGAAGCTTTCTTT.

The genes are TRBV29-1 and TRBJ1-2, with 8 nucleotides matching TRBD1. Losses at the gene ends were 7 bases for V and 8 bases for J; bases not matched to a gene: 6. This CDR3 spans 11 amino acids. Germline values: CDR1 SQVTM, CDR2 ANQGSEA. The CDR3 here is CSARQGRGYTF. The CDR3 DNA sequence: TGCAGCGCCCGACAGGGGCGCGGCTACACCTTC.

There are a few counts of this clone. CDR3 amino acids: CASRHKFGSPNYGYTF. As DNA, the CDR3 is TGTGCCAGCAGACACAAGTTCGGCAGCCCTAACTATGGCTACACCTTC. The chain carries TRBV7-2 and TRBJ1-2; D is undetermined. The CDR3 consists of 16 residues. The V gene lost 6 bases and the J gene lost 0 bases, with 17 bases spanning the gap. Germline lookup yields CDR1 SGHTA and CDR2 FQGNSA. The whole variable domain, remainder taken from reference TRBV7-2 and TRBJ1-2, is GAGVSQSPSNKVTEKGKDVELRCDPISGHTALYWYRQSLGQGLEFLIYFQGNSAPDKSGLPSDRFSAERTGGSVSTLTIQRTQQEDSAVYLCASRHKFGSPNYGYTFGSGTRLTVV.

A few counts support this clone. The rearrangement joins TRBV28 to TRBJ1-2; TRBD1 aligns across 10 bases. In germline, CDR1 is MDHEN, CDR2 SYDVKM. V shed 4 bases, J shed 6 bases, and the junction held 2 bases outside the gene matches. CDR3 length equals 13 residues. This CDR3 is CASSSGQGNGYTF. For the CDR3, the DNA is TGTGCCAGCAGTTCGGGACAGGGGAATGGCTACACCTTC.

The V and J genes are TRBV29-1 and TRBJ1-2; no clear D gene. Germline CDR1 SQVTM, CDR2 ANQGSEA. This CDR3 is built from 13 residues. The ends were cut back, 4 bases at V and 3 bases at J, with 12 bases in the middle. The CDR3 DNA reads TGCAGCGTTGGCGGGAAAGAGGACTATGGCTACACCTTC. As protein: CSVGGKEDYGYTF.

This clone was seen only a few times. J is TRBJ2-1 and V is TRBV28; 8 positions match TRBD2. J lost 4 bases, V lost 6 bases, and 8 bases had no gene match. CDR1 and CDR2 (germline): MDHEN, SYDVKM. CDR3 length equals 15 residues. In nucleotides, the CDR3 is TGTGCCAGCAGGTCTAGCGGGCGGACTTACAATGAGCAGTTCTTC. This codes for CASRSSGRTYNEQFF.

The CDR3 loop is CASSLMEPNTEAFF. CDR3 sequence (DNA): TGCGCCAGCAGTCTCATGGAGCCGAACACTGAAGCTTTCTTT. This chain connects TRBV23-1 to TRBJ1-1; D is uncertain. TRBV23-1 is filed as an ORF, its function uncertain. Trimming took 4 bases from V and 1 from J, leaving 10 bases between them. The CDR3 runs to 14 residues.

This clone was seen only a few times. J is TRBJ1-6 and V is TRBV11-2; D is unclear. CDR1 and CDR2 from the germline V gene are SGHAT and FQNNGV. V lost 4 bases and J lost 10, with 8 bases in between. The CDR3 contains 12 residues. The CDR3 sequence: CASSSGRSPLHF. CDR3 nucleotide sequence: TGTGCCAGCAGCTCTGGGCGGTCACCCCTCCACTTT.

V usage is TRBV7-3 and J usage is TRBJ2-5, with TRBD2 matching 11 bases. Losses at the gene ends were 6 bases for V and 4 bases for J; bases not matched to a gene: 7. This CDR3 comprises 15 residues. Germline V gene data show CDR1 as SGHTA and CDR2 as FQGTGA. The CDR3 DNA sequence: TGTGCCAGCAGGGAAGGGACTAGCGGCGGAGAGACCCAGTACTTC. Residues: CASREGTSGGETQYF. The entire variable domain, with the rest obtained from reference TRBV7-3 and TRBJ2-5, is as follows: GAGVSQTPSNKVTEKGKYVELRCDPISGHTALYWYRQSLGQGPEFLIYFQGTGAADDSGLPNDRFFAVRPEGSVSTLKIQRTERGDSAVYLCASREGTSGGETQYFGPGTRLLVL.